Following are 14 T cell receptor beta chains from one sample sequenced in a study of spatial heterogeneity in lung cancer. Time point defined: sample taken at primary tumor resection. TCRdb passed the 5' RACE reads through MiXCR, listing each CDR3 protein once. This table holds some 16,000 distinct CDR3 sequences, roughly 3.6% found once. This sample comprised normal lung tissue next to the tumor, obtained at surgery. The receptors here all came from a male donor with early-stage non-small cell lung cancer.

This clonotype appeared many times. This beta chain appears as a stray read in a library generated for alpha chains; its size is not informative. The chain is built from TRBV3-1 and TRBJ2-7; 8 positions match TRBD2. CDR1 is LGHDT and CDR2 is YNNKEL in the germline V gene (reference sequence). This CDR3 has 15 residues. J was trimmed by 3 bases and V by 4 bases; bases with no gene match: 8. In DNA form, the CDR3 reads TGTGCCAGCAGCCGGGGGACTAGGGGAAACTACGAGCAGTACTTC. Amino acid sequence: CASSRGTRGNYEQYF.

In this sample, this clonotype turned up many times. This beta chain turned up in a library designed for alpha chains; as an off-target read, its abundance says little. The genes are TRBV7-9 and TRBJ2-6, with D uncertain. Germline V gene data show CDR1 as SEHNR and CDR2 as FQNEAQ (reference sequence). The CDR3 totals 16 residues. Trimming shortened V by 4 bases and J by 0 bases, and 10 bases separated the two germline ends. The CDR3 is CASSSRRSSGANVLTF. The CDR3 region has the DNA TGTGCCAGCAGCTCTCGACGGAGCTCTGGGGCCAACGTCCTGACTTTC.

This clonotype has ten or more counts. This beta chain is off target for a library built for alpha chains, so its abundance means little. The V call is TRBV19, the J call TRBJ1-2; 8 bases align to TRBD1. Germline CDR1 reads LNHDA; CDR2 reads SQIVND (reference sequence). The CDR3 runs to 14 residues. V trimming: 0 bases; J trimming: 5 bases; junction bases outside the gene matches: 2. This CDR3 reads CASSIDRTGYGYTF. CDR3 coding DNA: TGTGCCAGTAGTATAGATCGGACAGGGTATGGCTACACCTTC.

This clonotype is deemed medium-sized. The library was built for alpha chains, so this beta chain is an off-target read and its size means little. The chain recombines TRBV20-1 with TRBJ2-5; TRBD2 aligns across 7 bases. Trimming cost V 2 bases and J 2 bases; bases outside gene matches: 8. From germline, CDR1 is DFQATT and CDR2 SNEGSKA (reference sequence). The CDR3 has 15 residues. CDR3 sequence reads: CSARLASGPQETQYF. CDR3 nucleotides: TGCAGTGCTAGACTCGCTAGCGGACCACAAGAGACCCAGTACTTC.

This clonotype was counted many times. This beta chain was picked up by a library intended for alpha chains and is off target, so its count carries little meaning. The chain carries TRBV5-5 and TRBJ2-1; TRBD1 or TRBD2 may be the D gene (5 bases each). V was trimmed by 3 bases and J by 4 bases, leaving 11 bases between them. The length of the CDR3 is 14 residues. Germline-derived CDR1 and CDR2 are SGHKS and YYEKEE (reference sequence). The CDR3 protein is CASSSRDVYNEQFF. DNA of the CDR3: TGTGCCAGCAGCTCCCGGGACGTTTACAATGAGCAGTTCTTC.

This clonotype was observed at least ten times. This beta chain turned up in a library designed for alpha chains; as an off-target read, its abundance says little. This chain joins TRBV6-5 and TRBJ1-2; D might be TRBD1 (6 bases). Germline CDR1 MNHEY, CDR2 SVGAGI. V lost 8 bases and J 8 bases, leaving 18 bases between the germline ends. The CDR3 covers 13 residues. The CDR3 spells CASGFSRGRGYTF. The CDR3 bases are TGTGCCAGCGGGTTTAGCAGGGGACGGGGCTACACCTTC.

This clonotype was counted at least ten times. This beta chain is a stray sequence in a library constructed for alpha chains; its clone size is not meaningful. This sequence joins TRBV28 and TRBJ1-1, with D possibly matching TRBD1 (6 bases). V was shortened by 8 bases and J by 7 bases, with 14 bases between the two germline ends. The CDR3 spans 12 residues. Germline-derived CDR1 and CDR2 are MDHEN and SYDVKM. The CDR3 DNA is TGTGCCAGCTCCGGGACATTGATTGAAGCTTTCTTT. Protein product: CASSGTLIEAFF.

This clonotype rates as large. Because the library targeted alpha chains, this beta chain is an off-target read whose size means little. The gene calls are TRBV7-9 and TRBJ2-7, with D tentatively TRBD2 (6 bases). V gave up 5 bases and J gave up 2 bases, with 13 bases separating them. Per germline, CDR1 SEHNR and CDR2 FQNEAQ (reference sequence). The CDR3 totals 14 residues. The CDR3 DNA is TGTGCCAGCAGCCCGGGACTCATAGCCTACGAGCAGTACTTC. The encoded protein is CASSPGLIAYEQYF.

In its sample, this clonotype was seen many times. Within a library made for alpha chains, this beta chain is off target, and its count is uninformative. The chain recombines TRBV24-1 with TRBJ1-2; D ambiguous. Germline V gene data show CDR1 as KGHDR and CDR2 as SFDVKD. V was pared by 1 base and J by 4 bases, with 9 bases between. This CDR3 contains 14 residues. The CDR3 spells CATSDFTRTYGYTF. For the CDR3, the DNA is TGTGCCACCAGTGATTTTACCAGGACCTATGGCTACACCTTC.

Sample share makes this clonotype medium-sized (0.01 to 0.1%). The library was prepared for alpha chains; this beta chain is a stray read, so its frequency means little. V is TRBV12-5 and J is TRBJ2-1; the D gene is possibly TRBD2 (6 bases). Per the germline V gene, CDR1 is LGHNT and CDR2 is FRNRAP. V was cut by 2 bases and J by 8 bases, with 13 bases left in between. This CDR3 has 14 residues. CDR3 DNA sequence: TGTGCTAGTGGTTTGTATACTAGCCCTCATGAGCAGTTCTTC. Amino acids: CASGLYTSPHEQFF.

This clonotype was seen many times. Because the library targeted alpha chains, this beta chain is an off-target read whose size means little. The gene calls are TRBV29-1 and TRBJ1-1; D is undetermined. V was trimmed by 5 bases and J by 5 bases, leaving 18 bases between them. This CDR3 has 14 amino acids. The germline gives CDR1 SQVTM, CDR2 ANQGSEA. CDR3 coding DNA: TGCAGCGTTTCGAGGGAAACAAGTCGAACTGAAGCTTTCTTT. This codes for CSVSRETSRTEAFF.

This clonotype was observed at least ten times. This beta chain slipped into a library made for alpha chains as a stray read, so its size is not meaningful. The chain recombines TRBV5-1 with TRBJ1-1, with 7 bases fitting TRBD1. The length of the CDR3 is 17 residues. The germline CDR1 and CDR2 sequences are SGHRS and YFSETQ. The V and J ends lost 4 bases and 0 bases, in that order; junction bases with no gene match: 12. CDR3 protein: CASSPLGGRTMNTEAFF. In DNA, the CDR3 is TGCGCCAGCAGCCCCCTAGGGGGCAGAACAATGAACACTGAAGCTTTCTTT.

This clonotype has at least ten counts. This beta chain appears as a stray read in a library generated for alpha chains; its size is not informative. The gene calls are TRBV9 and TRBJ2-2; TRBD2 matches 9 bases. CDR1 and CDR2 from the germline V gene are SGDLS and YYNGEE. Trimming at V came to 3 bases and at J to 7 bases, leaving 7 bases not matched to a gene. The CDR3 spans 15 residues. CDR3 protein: CASSAGLARNGELFF. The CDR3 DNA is TGTGCCAGCAGCGCGGGACTAGCTCGTAACGGGGAGCTGTTTTTT.

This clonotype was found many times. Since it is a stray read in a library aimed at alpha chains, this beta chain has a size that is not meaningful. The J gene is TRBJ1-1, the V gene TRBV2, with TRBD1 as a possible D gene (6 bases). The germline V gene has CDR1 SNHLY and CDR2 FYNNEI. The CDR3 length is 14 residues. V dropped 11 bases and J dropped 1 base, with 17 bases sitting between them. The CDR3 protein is CAGRRGGGNTEAFF. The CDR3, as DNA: TGTGCCGGCCGTCGGGGGGGCGGGAACACTGAAGCTTTCTTT.